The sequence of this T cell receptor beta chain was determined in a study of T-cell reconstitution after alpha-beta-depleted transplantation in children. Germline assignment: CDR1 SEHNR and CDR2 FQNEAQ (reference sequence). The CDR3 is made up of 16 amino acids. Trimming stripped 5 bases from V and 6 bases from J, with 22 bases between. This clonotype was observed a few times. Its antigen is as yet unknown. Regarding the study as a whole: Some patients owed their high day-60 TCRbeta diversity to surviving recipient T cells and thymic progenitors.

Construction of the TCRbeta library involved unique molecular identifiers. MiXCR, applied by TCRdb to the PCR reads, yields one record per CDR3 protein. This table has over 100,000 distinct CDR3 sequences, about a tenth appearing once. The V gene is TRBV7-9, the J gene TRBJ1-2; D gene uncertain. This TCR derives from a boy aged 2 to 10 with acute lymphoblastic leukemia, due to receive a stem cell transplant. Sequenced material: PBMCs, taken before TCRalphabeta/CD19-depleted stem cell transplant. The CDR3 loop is CASSNNRRGVGNGYTF. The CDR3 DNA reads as TGTGCCAGCAGCAACAACAGACGGGGTGTAGGGAATGGCTACACCTTC.